This T cell receptor (beta chain) was captured by sequencing in a study of response to subunit inactivated influenza vaccine. Study-wide results and caveats: The authors suggested that few new T cells are recruited per seasonal influenza vaccination.

TCRdb re-derived calls from the RT-PCR reads in MiXCR, one entry per CDR3 protein. Of 710,000 or so distinct CDR3 sequences listed, about 15% were seen once; the top ten hold around a tenth. As for this clonotype: Its antigen is undetermined.

The source material was PBMCs from blood, sampled roughly 12 days after vaccination. The clonotype was recovered from a man aged 45 to 65 who received an inactivated influenza vaccine.

CDR3 region: CASSQGPTGGSYEQYF. Here the CDR3 DNA reads TGCGCCAGCAGCCAAGGCCCAACAGGGGGCTCATACGAGCAGTACTTC. This sequence joins TRBV4-3 and TRBJ2-7; 9 positions agree with TRBD1. Unmatched junction bases numbered 8, after V lost 1 base and J lost 4 bases. The V gene's germline CDR1 is LGHNA and CDR2 YSLEER. The CDR3 runs 16 residues.